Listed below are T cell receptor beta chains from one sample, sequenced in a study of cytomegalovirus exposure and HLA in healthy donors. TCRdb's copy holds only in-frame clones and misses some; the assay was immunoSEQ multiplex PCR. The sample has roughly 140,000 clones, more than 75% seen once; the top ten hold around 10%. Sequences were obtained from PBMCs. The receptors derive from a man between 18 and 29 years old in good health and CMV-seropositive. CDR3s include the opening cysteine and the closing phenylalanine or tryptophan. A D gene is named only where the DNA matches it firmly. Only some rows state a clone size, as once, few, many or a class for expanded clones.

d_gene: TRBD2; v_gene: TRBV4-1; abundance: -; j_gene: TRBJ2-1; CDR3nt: TGCGCCAGCAGCCAATCCCGAAGCGGGAAAGGCTCCTACAATGAGCAGTTCTTC; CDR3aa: CASSQSRSGKGSYNEQFF
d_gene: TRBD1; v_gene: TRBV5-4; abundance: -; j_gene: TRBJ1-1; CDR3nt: TGTGCCAGCAGGCCTGACAGGGACACTGAAGCTTTCTTT; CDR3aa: CASRPDRDTEAFF
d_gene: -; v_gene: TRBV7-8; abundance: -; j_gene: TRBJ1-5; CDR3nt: TGTGCCAGCAGCCCCTTCGGGGGTAATCAGCCCCAGCATTTT; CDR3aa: CASSPFGGNQPQHF
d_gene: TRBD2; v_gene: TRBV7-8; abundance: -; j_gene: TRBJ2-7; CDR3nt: TGTGCCAGCAGCTTCGGACTAGCGGGAGTGAACGAGCAGTACTTC; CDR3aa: CASSFGLAGVNEQYF
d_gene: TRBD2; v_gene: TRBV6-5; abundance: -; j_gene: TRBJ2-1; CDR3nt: TGTGCCAGCAGTTACACCCGGACTAGCGGATACAATGAGCAGTTCTTC; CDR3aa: CASSYTRTSGYNEQFF
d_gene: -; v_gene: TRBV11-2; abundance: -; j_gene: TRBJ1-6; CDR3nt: TGTGCCAGCAGCTTAGATGCAGTTAGCAATTCACCCCTCCACTTT; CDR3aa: CASSLDAVSNSPLHF
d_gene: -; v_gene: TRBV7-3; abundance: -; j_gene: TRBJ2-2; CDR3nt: TGTGCCAGCAGCGTACAGGGTACGAACACCGGGGAGCTGTTTTTT; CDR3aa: CASSVQGTNTGELFF
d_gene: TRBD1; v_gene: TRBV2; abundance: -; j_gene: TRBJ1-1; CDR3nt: TGTGCCAGCAATGAAAACAGGGGAAACACTGAAGCTTTCTTT; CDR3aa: CASNENRGNTEAFF
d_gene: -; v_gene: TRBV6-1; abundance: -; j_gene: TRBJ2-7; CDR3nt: TGTGCCAGCAGTGAAGCGGCCCGGGGCGAGCAGTACTTC; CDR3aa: CASSEAARGEQYF
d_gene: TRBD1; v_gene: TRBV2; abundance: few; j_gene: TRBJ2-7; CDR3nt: TGTGCCAGCAGTTGGGGACAGCTCTCCTACGAGCAGTACTTC; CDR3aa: CASSWGQLSYEQYF
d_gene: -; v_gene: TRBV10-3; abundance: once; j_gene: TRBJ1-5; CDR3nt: TGTGCCATCAGCCGGGGAGTCCAAGGGAGCAATCAGCCCCAGCATTTT; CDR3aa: CAISRGVQGSNQPQHF
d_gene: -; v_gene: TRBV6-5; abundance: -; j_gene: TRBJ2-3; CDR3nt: TGTGCCAGCAGTTACTCAAGCCTGGCGGGTACAGATACGCAGTATTTT; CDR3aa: CASSYSSLAGTDTQYF
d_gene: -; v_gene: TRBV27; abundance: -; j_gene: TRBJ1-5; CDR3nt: TGTGCCAGCGGCCGGGGGGCGACCAATCAGCCCCAGCATTTT; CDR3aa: CASGRGATNQPQHF
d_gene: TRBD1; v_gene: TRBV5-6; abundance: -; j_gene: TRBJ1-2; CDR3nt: TGTGCCAGCAGCATGGGACAGAGCTATGGCTACACCTTC; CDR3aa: CASSMGQSYGYTF
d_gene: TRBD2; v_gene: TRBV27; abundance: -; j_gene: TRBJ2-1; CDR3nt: TGTGCCAGCAGGCGCTTTTCCGCGGGAGGTGAGCAGTTCTTC; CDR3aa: CASRRFSAGGEQFF
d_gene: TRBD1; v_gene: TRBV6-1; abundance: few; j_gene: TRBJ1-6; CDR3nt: TGTGCCAGCAATGAACAGGGGTTAGGTAATTCACCCCTCCACTTT; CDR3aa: CASNEQGLGNSPLHF
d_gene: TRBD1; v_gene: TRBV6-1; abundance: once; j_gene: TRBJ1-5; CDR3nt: TGTGCCAGCAGTGAAGCTCTGGGTAGGGGGCAGGGTCAGCCCCAGCATTTT; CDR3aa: CASSEALGRGQGQPQHF
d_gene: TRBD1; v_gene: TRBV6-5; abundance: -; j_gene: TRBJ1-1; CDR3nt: TGTGCCAGCAGTTACTCGGGACAGCTCATGAACACTGAAGCTTTCTTT; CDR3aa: CASSYSGQLMNTEAFF
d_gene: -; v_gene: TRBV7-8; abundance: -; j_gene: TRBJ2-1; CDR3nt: TGTGCCAGCAGCTTACTCGCGCCTATGAATGAGCAGTTCTTC; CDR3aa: CASSLLAPMNEQFF
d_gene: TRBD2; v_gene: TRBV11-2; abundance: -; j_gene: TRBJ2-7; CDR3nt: TGTGCCAGCAGCTTAGGGACTAGCGGCCTCAACGAGCAGTACTTC; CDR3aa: CASSLGTSGLNEQYF
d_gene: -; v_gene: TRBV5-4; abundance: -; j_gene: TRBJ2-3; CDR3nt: TGTGCCAGCAGCTTGGACAGCAACACAGATACGCAGTATTTT; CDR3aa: CASSLDSNTDTQYF
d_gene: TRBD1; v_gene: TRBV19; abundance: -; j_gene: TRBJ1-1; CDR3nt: TGTGCCAGTAGTATATTAGGGACAGGGGCGAACACTGAAGCTTTCTTT; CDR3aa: CASSILGTGANTEAFF
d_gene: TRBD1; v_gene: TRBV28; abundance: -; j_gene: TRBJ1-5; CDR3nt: TGTGCCAGTTGGGACAGGGCGACCAATCAGCCCCAGCATTTT; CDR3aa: CASWDRATNQPQHF
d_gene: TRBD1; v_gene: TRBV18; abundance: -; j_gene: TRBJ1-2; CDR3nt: TGTGCCAGCTCATGGGGACAGGGGTACTATGGCTACACCTTC; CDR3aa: CASSWGQGYYGYTF
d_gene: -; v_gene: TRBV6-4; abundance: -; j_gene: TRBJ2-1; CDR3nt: TGTGCCAGCAGTTTACTAGCATCTAGGGTGGATGAGCAGTTCTTC; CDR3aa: CASSLLASRVDEQFF
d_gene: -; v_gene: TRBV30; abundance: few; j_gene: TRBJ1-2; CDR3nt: TGTGCCTGGTCAGCTAACTATGGCTACACCTTC; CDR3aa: CAWSANYGYTF
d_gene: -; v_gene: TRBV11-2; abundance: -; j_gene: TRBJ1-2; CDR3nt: TGTGCCAGCAGCTTTTCTAGGGCCTCGGGGGGCTACACCTTC; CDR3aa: CASSFSRASGGYTF
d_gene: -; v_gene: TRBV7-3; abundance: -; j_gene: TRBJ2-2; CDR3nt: TGTGCCAGCAGCCTACAGGGCTCCGGGGAGCTGTTTTTT; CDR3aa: CASSLQGSGELFF
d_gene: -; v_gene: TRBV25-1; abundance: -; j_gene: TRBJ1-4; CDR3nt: TGTGCCAGCAGTGCCGCGACAGGCCCAGGGGAAAAACTGTTTTTT; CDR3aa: CASSAATGPGEKLFF
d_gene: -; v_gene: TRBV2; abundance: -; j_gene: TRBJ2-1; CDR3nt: TGTGCCAGCAGTTCCCTAGTACTCAATGAGCAGTTCTTC; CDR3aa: CASSSLVLNEQFF
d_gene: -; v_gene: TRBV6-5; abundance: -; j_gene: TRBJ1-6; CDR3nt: TGTGCCAGCACCCGGGTTGAGCTGAATAATTCACCCCTCCACTTT; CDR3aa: CASTRVELNNSPLHF
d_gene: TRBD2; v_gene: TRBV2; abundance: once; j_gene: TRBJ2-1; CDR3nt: TGTGCCAGCAGTGAAAGGGCTCGAGGGAGGGAATACAATGAGCAGTTCTTC; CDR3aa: CASSERARGREYNEQFF
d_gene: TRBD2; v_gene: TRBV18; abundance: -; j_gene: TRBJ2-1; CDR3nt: TGTGCCAGCTCACCTCCGGGACCCGGGAGGGATGAGCAGTTCTTC; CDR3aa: CASSPPGPGRDEQFF
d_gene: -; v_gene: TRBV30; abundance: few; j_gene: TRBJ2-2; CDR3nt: TGTGCCTGGAGTCCCCCCTGGCGGGGCGGGGAGCTGTTTTTT; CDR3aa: CAWSPPWRGGELFF
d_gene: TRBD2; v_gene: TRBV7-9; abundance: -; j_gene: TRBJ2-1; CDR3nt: TGTGCCAGCAGCTTAGTTGCTAGCGGTTACAATGAGCAGTTCTTC; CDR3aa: CASSLVASGYNEQFF
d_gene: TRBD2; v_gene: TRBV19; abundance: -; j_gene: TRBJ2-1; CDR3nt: TGTGCCAGTAGCCCGGGGGGCTACAATGAGCAGTTCTTC; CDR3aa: CASSPGGYNEQFF
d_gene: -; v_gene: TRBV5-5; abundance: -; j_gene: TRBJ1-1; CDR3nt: TGTGCCAGCAGCCGACGGGGGGACCCGAACACTGAAGCTTTCTTT; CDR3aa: CASSRRGDPNTEAFF
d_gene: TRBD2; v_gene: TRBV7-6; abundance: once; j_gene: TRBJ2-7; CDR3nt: TGTGCCAGCAGCTTGGGCGGGGGGCCGAAGCAGTACTTC; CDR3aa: CASSLGGGPKQYF
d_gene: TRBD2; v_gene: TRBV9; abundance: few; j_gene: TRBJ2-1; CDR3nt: TGTGCCAGCAGCGTAGGCCTAGCGGGCTACAATGAGCAGTTCTTC; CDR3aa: CASSVGLAGYNEQFF
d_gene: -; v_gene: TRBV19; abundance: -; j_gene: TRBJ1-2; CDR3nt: TGTGCCAGTAGTATTGAGTTGCAGGGCTGGGGCTACACCTTC; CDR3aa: CASSIELQGWGYTF
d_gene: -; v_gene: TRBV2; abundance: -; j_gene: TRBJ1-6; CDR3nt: TGTGCCAGCAGAATACAGGGCACTTCACCCCTCCACTTT; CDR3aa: CASRIQGTSPLHF
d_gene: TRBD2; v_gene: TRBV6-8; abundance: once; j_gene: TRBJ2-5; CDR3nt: TGTGCCAGCTCGGAGGGACTAGCGATCGGAGAGACCCAGTACTTC; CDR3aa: CASSEGLAIGETQYF
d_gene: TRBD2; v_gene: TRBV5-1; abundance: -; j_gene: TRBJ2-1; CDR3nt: TGCGCCAGCAGCTCCGCGGGGGGCAATGAGCAGTTCTTC; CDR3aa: CASSSAGGNEQFF
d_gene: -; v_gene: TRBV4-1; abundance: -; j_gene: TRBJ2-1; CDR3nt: TGCGCCAGCAGCTTAAGCGGAGGTCGGTTGAATGAGCAGTTCTTC; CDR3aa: CASSLSGGRLNEQFF
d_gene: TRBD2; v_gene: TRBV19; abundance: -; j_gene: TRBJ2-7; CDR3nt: TGTGCCAGTAGTGCGGGACTAGCCTACGAGCAGTACTTC; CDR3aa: CASSAGLAYEQYF
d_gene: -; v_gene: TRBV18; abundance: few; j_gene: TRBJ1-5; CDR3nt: TGTGCCAGCTCAAGGGAGGGCTTTAGCAATCAGCCCCAGCATTTT; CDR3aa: CASSREGFSNQPQHF
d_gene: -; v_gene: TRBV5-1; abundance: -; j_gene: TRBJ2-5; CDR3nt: TGCGCCAGCAGCTTGGATTTTAGAGGACAGTACAAACAGACCCAGTACTTC; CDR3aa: CASSLDFRGQYKQTQYF
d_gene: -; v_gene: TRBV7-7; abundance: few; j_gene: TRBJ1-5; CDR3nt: TGTGCCAGCAGCACGGACAGTGCCAGACATCAGCCCCAGCATTTT; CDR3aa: CASSTDSARHQPQHF
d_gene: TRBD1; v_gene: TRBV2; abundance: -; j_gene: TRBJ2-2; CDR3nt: TGTGCCAGCAGTGAGGATAGGGACAGGACATACGAGACCGGGGAGCTGTTTTTT; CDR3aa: CASSEDRDRTYETGELFF
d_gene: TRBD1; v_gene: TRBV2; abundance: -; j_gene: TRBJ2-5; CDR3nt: TGTGCCAGCATACGACAGGGGGGAGAGGGAGAGACCCAGTACTTC; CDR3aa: CASIRQGGEGETQYF